This is a list of T cell receptor beta chains from one sample in a study of blood T cell repertoires in COVID-19. Using immunoSEQ multiplex PCR, the repertoire was profiled, and TCRdb retains in-frame clones only, with some absent. The table includes approximately 210,000 clones, about 83% detected once. Sequencing was performed on peripheral blood. These receptors came from a woman in her forties with active or convalescent COVID-19. The CDR3 runs from the conserved cysteine through the conserved F or W. Each record gives: D gene, clone size, V gene, J gene, CDR3 protein, CDR3 DNA. A D gene is named only where the DNA matches it firmly. Size is omitted from some rows. Given values are once, few, many or a class for expanded clones.

d_gene: NA
abundance: NA
v_gene: TRBV30
j_gene: TRBJ2-1
CDR3aa: CAWGLPGYNEQFF
CDR3nt: TGTGCCTGGGGCCTGCCGGGTTACAATGAGCAGTTCTTC

d_gene: NA
abundance: few
v_gene: TRBV18
j_gene: TRBJ2-7
CDR3aa: CASSPATASYEQYF
CDR3nt: TGTGCCAGCTCACCGGCGACAGCATCATACGAGCAGTACTTC

d_gene: NA
abundance: NA
v_gene: TRBV7-9
j_gene: TRBJ1-4
CDR3aa: CASSSPFARDKYEKLFF
CDR3nt: TGTGCCAGCAGCTCTCCTTTTGCACGGGATAAGTATGAAAAACTGTTTTTT

d_gene: NA
abundance: NA
v_gene: TRBV6-5
j_gene: TRBJ2-7
CDR3aa: CASSPASRGTYEQYF
CDR3nt: TGTGCCAGCAGTCCCGCCTCCCGGGGAACCTACGAGCAGTACTTC

d_gene: NA
abundance: NA
v_gene: TRBV19
j_gene: TRBJ2-2
CDR3aa: CASSIMNTGELFF
CDR3nt: TGTGCCAGTAGTATTATGAACACCGGGGAGCTGTTTTTT

d_gene: TRBD2
abundance: NA
v_gene: TRBV27
j_gene: TRBJ2-7
CDR3aa: CASSLERGGTYEQYF
CDR3nt: TGTGCCAGCAGTTTGGAGCGGGGGGGTACCTACGAGCAGTACTTC

d_gene: NA
abundance: NA
v_gene: TRBV5-4
j_gene: TRBJ1-4
CDR3aa: CASSPRGGADEKLFF
CDR3nt: TGTGCCAGCAGCCCCAGAGGGGGGGCCGATGAAAAACTGTTTTTT

d_gene: NA
abundance: NA
v_gene: TRBV9
j_gene: TRBJ2-7
CDR3aa: CASSDGGTYEQYF
CDR3nt: TGTGCCAGCAGCGACGGGGGAACCTACGAGCAGTACTTC

d_gene: NA
abundance: NA
v_gene: TRBV19
j_gene: TRBJ2-3
CDR3aa: CASSEGPTDTQYF
CDR3nt: TGTGCCAGTAGTGAGGGCCCCACAGATACGCAGTATTTT

d_gene: NA
abundance: NA
v_gene: TRBV7-2
j_gene: TRBJ2-1
CDR3aa: CASSPGSWYHSYNEQFF
CDR3nt: TGTGCCAGCAGCCCAGGGTCGTGGTACCACTCCTACAATGAGCAGTTCTTC

d_gene: TRBD1
abundance: NA
v_gene: TRBV5-5
j_gene: TRBJ1-5
CDR3aa: CASSLLGQGSNQPQHF
CDR3nt: TGTGCCAGCAGCTTGTTAGGACAGGGCAGCAATCAGCCCCAGCATTTT

d_gene: NA
abundance: NA
v_gene: TRBV13
j_gene: TRBJ1-1
CDR3aa: CASSLGGVSVTEAFF
CDR3nt: TGTGCCAGCAGCTTAGGCGGGGTGTCGGTCACTGAAGCTTTCTTT

d_gene: TRBD1
abundance: few
v_gene: TRBV5-6
j_gene: TRBJ2-5
CDR3aa: CASSLSDRDGETQYF
CDR3nt: TGTGCCAGCAGCTTATCAGACAGGGACGGAGAGACCCAGTACTTC

d_gene: TRBD2
abundance: NA
v_gene: TRBV6-6
j_gene: TRBJ2-1
CDR3aa: CASSYTGREQFF
CDR3nt: TGTGCCAGCAGCTACACCGGGAGGGAGCAGTTCTTC

d_gene: TRBD2
abundance: many
v_gene: TRBV18
j_gene: TRBJ2-7
CDR3aa: CASSLAGEEEYF
CDR3nt: TGTGCCAGCTCCCTAGCGGGAGAGGAAGAGTACTTC

d_gene: TRBD2
abundance: NA
v_gene: TRBV5-1
j_gene: TRBJ2-7
CDR3aa: CASSRLAGGSYEQYF
CDR3nt: TGCGCCAGCAGCCGACTAGCGGGGGGCTCCTACGAGCAGTACTTC

d_gene: NA
abundance: NA
v_gene: TRBV6-5
j_gene: TRBJ1-1
CDR3aa: CASSYSGRAEAFF
CDR3nt: TGTGCCAGCAGTTACTCCGGCAGGGCTGAAGCTTTCTTT

d_gene: NA
abundance: NA
v_gene: TRBV5-1
j_gene: TRBJ1-2
CDR3aa: CASEGQGRIGYTF
CDR3nt: TGCGCCAGCGAGGGGCAGGGGCGAATCGGCTACACCTTC

d_gene: TRBD1
abundance: NA
v_gene: TRBV4-1
j_gene: TRBJ1-1
CDR3aa: CASSQDTGQIMNTEAFF
CDR3nt: TGCGCCAGCAGCCAAGATACGGGACAGATTATGAACACTGAAGCTTTCTTT

d_gene: NA
abundance: NA
v_gene: TRBV19
j_gene: TRBJ2-5
CDR3aa: CASGEGGAWAQYF
CDR3nt: TGTGCCAGTGGTGAAGGGGGGGCCTGGGCCCAGTACTTC

d_gene: NA
abundance: few
v_gene: TRBV12-3/TRBV12-4
j_gene: TRBJ2-7
CDR3aa: CASSPGFYEQYF
CDR3nt: TGTGCCAGCAGCCCAGGGTTCTACGAGCAGTACTTC

d_gene: TRBD1
abundance: NA
v_gene: TRBV24-1
j_gene: TRBJ2-3
CDR3aa: CATSDHRDRGDTQYF
CDR3nt: TGTGCCACCAGTGATCACCGGGACAGGGGAGATACGCAGTATTTT

d_gene: NA
abundance: NA
v_gene: TRBV5-1
j_gene: TRBJ2-2
CDR3aa: CASSPTARGTGELFF
CDR3nt: TGCGCCAGCAGCCCGACGGCCCGGGGCACCGGGGAGCTGTTTTTT

d_gene: NA
abundance: few
v_gene: TRBV7-9
j_gene: TRBJ1-1
CDR3aa: CASDYYRNTEAFF
CDR3nt: TGTGCCAGCGACTACTACAGGAACACTGAAGCTTTCTTT

d_gene: NA
abundance: NA
v_gene: TRBV11-2
j_gene: TRBJ1-2
CDR3aa: CASRPTGSAYGYTF
CDR3nt: TGTGCCAGCAGACCCACAGGGTCCGCCTATGGCTACACCTTC

d_gene: TRBD2
abundance: NA
v_gene: TRBV5-1
j_gene: TRBJ2-1
CDR3aa: CASRAGAGGYNEQFF
CDR3nt: TGCGCCAGCAGGGCGGGCGCGGGGGGTTACAATGAGCAGTTCTTC

d_gene: TRBD1
abundance: few
v_gene: TRBV24-1
j_gene: TRBJ1-6
CDR3aa: CATSDAGQTSPLHF
CDR3nt: TGTGCCACCAGTGACGCGGGACAGACTTCACCCCTCCACTTT

d_gene: NA
abundance: NA
v_gene: TRBV13
j_gene: TRBJ2-1
CDR3aa: CASSLAPLVSEQFF
CDR3nt: TGTGCCAGCAGCTTAGCTCCTTTAGTGAGCGAGCAGTTCTTC

d_gene: TRBD2
abundance: NA
v_gene: TRBV5-6
j_gene: TRBJ2-7
CDR3aa: CASSISGGGFEQYF
CDR3nt: TGTGCCAGCAGCATCAGTGGGGGAGGGTTCGAGCAGTACTTC

d_gene: NA
abundance: NA
v_gene: TRBV28
j_gene: TRBJ2-7
CDR3aa: CASSRSQVHQYF
CDR3nt: TGTGCCAGCAGTCGTTCCCAGGTTCACCAGTACTTC

d_gene: TRBD1
abundance: NA
v_gene: TRBV6-5
j_gene: TRBJ2-3
CDR3aa: CASSFPKGQSGDTQYF
CDR3nt: TGTGCCAGCAGTTTTCCCAAGGGACAGTCCGGGGATACGCAGTATTTT

d_gene: NA
abundance: NA
v_gene: TRBV7-3
j_gene: TRBJ2-7
CDR3aa: CASSPTPSDFYEQYF
CDR3nt: TGTGCCAGCAGCCCCACCCCTTCGGACTTCTACGAGCAGTACTTC

d_gene: NA
abundance: NA
v_gene: TRBV7-3
j_gene: TRBJ1-4
CDR3aa: CASSLTREEANEKLFF
CDR3nt: TGTGCCAGCAGCTTAACCCGGGAGGAGGCTAATGAAAAACTGTTTTTT

d_gene: NA
abundance: NA
v_gene: TRBV27
j_gene: TRBJ1-1
CDR3aa: CASSFSETVNTEAFF
CDR3nt: TGTGCCAGCAGTTTTTCGGAGACGGTGAACACTGAAGCTTTCTTT

d_gene: TRBD1
abundance: NA
v_gene: TRBV9
j_gene: TRBJ1-1
CDR3aa: CASSVLGQVNTEAFF
CDR3nt: TGTGCCAGCAGCGTCCTTGGACAGGTAAACACTGAAGCTTTCTTT

d_gene: NA
abundance: NA
v_gene: TRBV5-1
j_gene: TRBJ1-1
CDR3aa: CASSPLAGALNTEAFF
CDR3nt: TGCGCCAGCAGCCCCCTGGCAGGGGCTTTGAACACTGAAGCTTTCTTT

d_gene: NA
abundance: once
v_gene: TRBV4-2
j_gene: TRBJ1-5
CDR3aa: CASRRSYRERSNQPQHF
CDR3nt: TGTGCCAGCAGACGCTCTTACAGGGAGAGGAGCAATCAGCCCCAGCATTTT

d_gene: TRBD2
abundance: NA
v_gene: TRBV25-1
j_gene: TRBJ2-1
CDR3aa: CASSFDLSGRARNEQFF
CDR3nt: TGTGCCAGCAGCTTCGACCTAAGCGGGAGGGCCAGGAATGAGCAGTTCTTC

d_gene: TRBD1
abundance: few
v_gene: TRBV27
j_gene: TRBJ2-7
CDR3aa: CASSLFGTGNPYEQYF
CDR3nt: TGTGCCAGCAGTTTATTTGGGACAGGGAACCCCTACGAGCAGTACTTC

d_gene: TRBD1
abundance: NA
v_gene: TRBV5-5
j_gene: TRBJ2-7
CDR3aa: CASSLEDRGHEQYF
CDR3nt: TGTGCCAGCAGCTTGGAGGACAGGGGCCACGAGCAGTACTTC

d_gene: NA
abundance: NA
v_gene: TRBV11-2
j_gene: TRBJ1-1
CDR3aa: CASRPGPPGTEAFF
CDR3nt: TGTGCCAGCAGACCAGGGCCGCCAGGGACTGAAGCTTTCTTT